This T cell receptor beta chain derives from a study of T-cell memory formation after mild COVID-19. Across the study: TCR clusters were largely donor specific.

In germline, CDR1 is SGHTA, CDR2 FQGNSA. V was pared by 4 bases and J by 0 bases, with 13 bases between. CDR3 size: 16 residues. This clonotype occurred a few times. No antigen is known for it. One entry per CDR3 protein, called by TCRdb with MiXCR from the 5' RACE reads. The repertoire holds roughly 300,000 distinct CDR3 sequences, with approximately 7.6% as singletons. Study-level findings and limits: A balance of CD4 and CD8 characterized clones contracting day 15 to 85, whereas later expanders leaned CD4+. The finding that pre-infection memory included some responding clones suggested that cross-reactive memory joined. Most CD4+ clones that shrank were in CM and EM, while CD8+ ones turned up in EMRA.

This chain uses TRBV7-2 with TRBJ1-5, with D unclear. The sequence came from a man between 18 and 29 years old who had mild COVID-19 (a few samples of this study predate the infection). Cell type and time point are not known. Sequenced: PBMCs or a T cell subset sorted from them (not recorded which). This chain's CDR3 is CASSYGSGPSNQPQHF. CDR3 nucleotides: TGTGCCAGCAGCTACGGGTCGGGTCCTAGCAATCAGCCCCAGCATTTT. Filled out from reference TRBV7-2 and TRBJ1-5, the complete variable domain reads GAGVSQSPSNKVTEKGKDVELRCDPISGHTALYWYRQSLGQGLEFLIYFQGNSAPDKSGLPSDRFSAERTGGSVSTLTIQRTQQEDSAVYLCASSYGSGPSNQPQHFGDGTRLSIL.